The 11 T cell receptor beta chains reported below all come from one sample, sequenced in a study of T cell repertoires in cytomegalovirus infection. The antigens these receptors bind are not known. TCRdb re-called the reads with MiXCR, one entry per CDR3 protein. The data contain hundreds of thousands of distinct CDR3 sequences, approximately 46% of them seen just once; the ten biggest clones take up 43%. This material consisted of cultured PBMCs, taken from culture after CMV antigen stimulation. These TCRs come from a human donor in good health (CMV status not recorded). Some clones in this sample may be carry-over from other donors' samples.

J is TRBJ2-3 and V is TRBV7-2; no clear D gene. Trimming removed 6 bases from V and 4 bases from J, with 8 bases in between. Germline-derived CDR1 and CDR2 are SGHTA and FQGNSA. The CDR3 is 12 residues long. In DNA form, the CDR3 reads TGTGCCAGCAGTCGTCTAGCAGATACGCAGTATTTT. Its protein is CASSRLADTQYF.

This chain links TRBV7-2 with TRBJ2-3; D is possibly TRBD2 (5 bases). This CDR3 is built from 14 residues. Per germline, CDR1 SGHTA and CDR2 FQGNSA. Trimming removed 0 bases at V and 4 bases at J, with 8 bases between. Written as DNA, the CDR3 is TGTGCCAGCAGCTTAGCACTAGAGGCAGATACGCAGTATTTT. It specifies CASSLALEADTQYF.

The V and J genes are TRBV6-2 or TRBV6-3 and TRBJ2-7; D is unresolved. CDR1 MNHEY and CDR2 SVGEGT come from the germline V gene. V was cut by 6 bases and J by 0 bases, with 15 bases left in between. The CDR3 has 15 amino acids. CDR3 in DNA: TGTGCCAGCAGAAACTTCCACAGCGTCTCCTACGAGCAGTACTTC. It translates to CASRNFHSVSYEQYF.

The V call is TRBV6-2 or TRBV6-3, the J call TRBJ2-2, with TRBD1 as a possible D gene (6 bases). CDR1 MNHEY and CDR2 SVGEGT come from the germline V gene. Trimming shortened V by 2 bases and J by 5 bases, and 9 bases separated the two germline ends. The CDR3 sequence is 14 residues long. The CDR3 sequence: CASSYRQGTGELFF. The CDR3 DNA is TGTGCCAGCAGTTACCGGCAGGGGACCGGGGAGCTGTTTTTT.

In its sample, this clonotype was seen a few times. The gene calls are TRBV6-1 and TRBJ1-5, with D perhaps TRBD1 (5 bases). CDR3 size: 15 residues. The germline V gene encodes CDR1 MNHNS and CDR2 SASEGT. V was cut by 7 bases and J by 11 bases, with 24 bases left in between. CDR3 sequence: CASTLSPGPFGAQHF. CDR3 bases: TGTGCCAGCACCTTATCCCCGGGGCCGTTCGGGGCCCAGCATTTT.

The chain has TRBV7-6 and TRBJ2-5; 13 bases are shared with TRBD2. CDR3 length: 16 amino acids. The germline V gene has CDR1 SGHVS and CDR2 FNYEAQ. V lost 2 bases, J lost 3 bases, and 3 bases stayed unmatched. The CDR3 protein is CASSLIGLAGEETQYF. CDR3 sequence (DNA): TGTGCCAGCAGCTTAATAGGACTAGCGGGGGAAGAGACCCAGTACTTC.

Comment on this clonotype: A much larger clonotype is one base distant, so this may be a read error. The chain links TRBV7-2 to TRBJ2-7, with 9 bases that match TRBD1. Per germline, CDR1 SGHTA and CDR2 FQGNSA. This CDR3 spans 14 amino acids. Losses at the gene ends were 5 bases for V and 6 bases for J; bases not matched to a gene: 8. DNA for the CDR3: TGTGCCAGCAGCCCCGGACAGGGGATTGCCGAGCAGTACTTC. This translates into CASSPGQGIAEQYF.

The chain combines TRBV7-8 with TRBJ2-1; D is unclear. Looked up from germline, CDR1 is SGHVS and CDR2 is FQNEAQ. V was trimmed by 2 bases and J by 9 bases, leaving 14 bases between them. The CDR3 is 14 amino acids. DNA for the CDR3: TGTGCCAGCAGCTTATTAATTTCGGTGGGTGAGCAGTTCTTC. This encodes CASSLLISVGEQFF. Variable domain in full (rest from reference TRBV7-8 and TRBJ2-1): GAGVSQSPRYKVAKRGQDVALRCDPISGHVSLFWYQQALGQGPEFLTYFQNEAQLDKSGLPSDRFFAERPEGSVSTLKIQRTQQEDSAVYLCASSLLISVGEQFFGPGTRLTVL.

This clonotype was seen a handful of times. The V gene is TRBV2, the J gene TRBJ2-5, with 10 bases that match TRBD2. The ends lost 10 bases at V and 5 bases at J; junction bases unmatched: 7. The germline CDR1 and CDR2 sequences are SNHLY and FYNNEI. There are 13 residues in the CDR3. The CDR3 is CATSSGRLETQYF. CDR3 DNA: TGTGCCACCTCTAGCGGGAGATTGGAGACCCAGTACTTC.

This clonotype was counted only a few times. This sequence joins TRBV6-1 and TRBJ2-7; D gene ambiguous. Looked up from germline, CDR1 is MNHNS and CDR2 is SASEGT. Trimming left V 0 bases short and J 4 bases short, with 7 bases between. The CDR3 is 13 residues long. The DNA for the CDR3 is TGTGCCAGCAGTGAAGCCGAGAGATACGAGCAGTACTTC. Protein product: CASSEAERYEQYF.

The CDR3: CASSPQAGNTDTQYF. The CDR3 DNA reads TGTGCCAGCAGCCCACAAGCGGGTAACACAGATACGCAGTATTTT. The chain recombines TRBV7-9 with TRBJ2-3, with a tentative D call TRBD2 (6 bases). CDR3 length: 15 residues. Deletions cut 5 bases from V and 2 bases from J, with 14 bases between. The germline gives CDR1 SEHNR, CDR2 FQNEAQ (reference sequence). The full variable domain, in which reference TRBV7-9 and TRBJ2-3 provide the parts outside the CDR3, is DTGVSQNPRHKITKRGQNVTFRCDPISEHNRLYWYRQTLGQGPEFLTYFQNEAQLEKSRLLSDRFSAERPKGSFSTLEIQRTEQGDSAMYLCASSPQAGNTDTQYFGPGTRLTVL.